This TCR beta chain was obtained from a study of cytomegalovirus exposure and HLA in healthy donors. Sequencing was performed with immunoSEQ multiplex PCR; in TCRdb, only in-frame clones are kept and a portion is missing. The sample yields about 330,000 clones, about 90% seen once. Overall study findings and caveats: Diagnosis of cytomegalovirus status made by the classifier reportedly showed high specificity and sensitivity. The listing of roughly 160 TCR beta chains classed them as cytomegalovirus-associated.

While the first cohort had around 700 subjects, the donors belonged to the separate validation cohort of fewer than 150 subjects. Note on this clone: Antigen: not known.

Germline CDR1 and CDR2: GTSNPN and SVGIG (reference sequence). The CDR3 is 15 amino acids. Trimming cost V 2 bases and J 2 bases; bases outside gene matches: 8. The V gene is TRBV30, the J gene TRBJ2-7; 8 nucleotides match TRBD2. The material sequenced was PBMCs. This receptor was taken from a woman aged 30 to 39 in good health and CMV-seropositive. The DNA of the CDR3 is TGTGCCTGGAGTCGGGCCGGGGGGGGTCCCTACGAGCAGTACTTC. Its translation: CAWSRAGGGPYEQYF.